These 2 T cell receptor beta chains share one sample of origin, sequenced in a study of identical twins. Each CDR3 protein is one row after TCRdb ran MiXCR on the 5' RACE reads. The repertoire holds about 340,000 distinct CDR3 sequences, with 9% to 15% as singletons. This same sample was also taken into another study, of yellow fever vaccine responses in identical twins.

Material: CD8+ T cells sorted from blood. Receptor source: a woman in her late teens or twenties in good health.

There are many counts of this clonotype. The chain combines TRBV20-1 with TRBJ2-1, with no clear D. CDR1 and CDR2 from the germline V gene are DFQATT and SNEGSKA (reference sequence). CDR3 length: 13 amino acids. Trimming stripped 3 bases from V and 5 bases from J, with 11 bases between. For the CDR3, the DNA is TGCAGTGCTAGTATAGCTACCGACAATGAGCAGTTCTTC. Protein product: CSASIATDNEQFF.

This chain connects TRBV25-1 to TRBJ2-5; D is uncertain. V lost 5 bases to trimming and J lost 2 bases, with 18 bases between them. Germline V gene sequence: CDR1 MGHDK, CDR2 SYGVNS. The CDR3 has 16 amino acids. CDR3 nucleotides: TGTGCCAGCAGTCGAGGCTCTCGAAATCATCAAGAGACCCAGTACTTC. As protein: CASSRGSRNHQETQYF.